Below, one T cell receptor beta chain is given with its context. What it binds is not known. Blood genomic DNA input for TRB amplification was 250-500 ng. The sample is drawn from a study of T and B cells in COVID-19 patients. Overall study: Blood was sampled from COVID-19 patients who were either actively infected or recovered. About 90% of the 20 active-infection patients had comorbidities associated with unfavorable COVID-19 outcome. Active-infection patients were older, median 67 years, than recovered patients, median around 30 years.

Multiplex PCR with BIOMED2 TRB-A/B primer pools amplified TRB rearrangements. Each CDR3 protein gets one entry after TCRdb re-called the multiplex PCR reads with MiXCR. The sample records roughly 23,000 distinct CDR3 sequences, under 30% being singletons. Points from the study as a whole: Patients with COVID-19 reportedly showed strongly skewed T cell receptor beta variable and joining gene usage.

Source material: blood. This TCR was recovered from a human donor who had recovered from COVID-19.

The CDR3 nucleotides are TGTGCCAGCACCCGGATGGATAATTCACCCCTCCACTTT. This gives the protein CASTRMDNSPLHF. The rearrangement joins TRBV7-9 to TRBJ1-6; D uncertain. The CDR3 totals 13 residues. Trimming removed 7 bases at V and 5 bases at J, with 9 bases between. CDR1 is SEHNR, CDR2 FQNEAQ, per germline (reference sequence).